This T cell receptor beta chain was retrieved from a study of blood T cell repertoires in COVID-19. On the study more broadly: The origin of the acute and convalescent COVID-19 samples was the United States, Italy and Spain. Sources were T cells, B-cell-depleted T cells, or PBMCs; the material itself was cDNA or gDNA.

Cohorts were determined from participant-reported clinical history. Authors' processing steps: Amplified reference gene primers provided the basis for estimating nucleated cell counts. Assay: immunoSEQ multiplex PCR; the TCRdb copy retains only in-frame clones and omits some. V and J calls plus clone size are reproduced from that table; the DNA served to infer D and trimming. The repertoire consists of under 300,000 clones, with approximately 86% occurring once and the leading ten covering 2.5% to 3.5%. J gave up 6 bases and V 5 bases, and 8 bases lay outside the gene matches. CDR1 and CDR2 (germline): LNHDA, SQIVND (reference sequence). The CDR3 runs to 15 residues.

Input material: PBMCs or T cells enriched from blood (not recorded which). The chain employs TRBV19 and TRBJ2-3; 10 bases line up with TRBD1. This receptor was obtained from a woman in her thirties or forties with acute COVID-19. The CDR3 sequence is CASSVRTGGRDTQYF. The CDR3 coding sequence is TGTGCCAGTAGTGTAAGGACAGGGGGTCGGGATACGCAGTATTTT.